One and the same sample provided the 13 T cell receptor beta chains below, sequenced in a study of Ad26.COV2.S vaccination and SARS-CoV-2 variants. Method: immunoSEQ multiplex PCR; TCRdb's copy keeps in-frame clones and lacks some. The sample consists of about 280,000 clones, around 87% of them appearing once. Treatment indicated: around 19 received Ad26.COV2.S at low or high dose, single or two shots; about 5 received placebo; per-sample allocation not given. Vaccine and placebo recipients were sampled on day 63 after the first injection. Sequencing used peripheral blood, obtained in a trial of Ad26.COV2.S vaccine versus placebo. Receptor source: a person between 18 and 59 years old who received the Ad26.COV2.S COVID-19 vaccine or a placebo.

This clone was seen just once. The rearrangement joins TRBV7-2 to TRBJ2-7; 9 bases are a match to TRBD1. CDR3 length: 17 amino acids. Germline CDR1 is SGHTA and CDR2 is FQGNSA. Trimming at V came to 0 bases and at J to 2 bases, leaving 8 bases not matched to a gene. The CDR3 sequence: CASSLASSGQGTYEQYF. CDR3 coding DNA: TGTGCCAGCAGCTTAGCTTCTTCGGGACAGGGCACCTACGAGCAGTACTTC.

V gene TRBV12-5 combines with J gene TRBJ1-2; D remains unclear. The CDR3 loop spans 15 amino acids. Germline assignment: CDR1 LGHNT and CDR2 FRNRAP. V was trimmed by 0 bases and J by 3 bases, leaving 11 bases between them. The CDR3 spells CASGLVGAGYYGYTF. The CDR3, as DNA: TGTGCTAGTGGTTTGGTGGGCGCCGGTTACTATGGCTACACCTTC.

The chain uses TRBV4-2 and TRBJ1-2, with 9 bases lining up with TRBD1. J lost 4 bases, V lost 0 bases, and 12 bases had no gene match. Germline V gene lookup returns CDR1 LGHNA and CDR2 YNFKEQ. The CDR3 sequence is 18 residues long. CDR3 DNA: TGTGCCAGCAGCCAAGATTTTGCCGGGACAGGGAATGGCTATGGCTACACCTTC. Its translation is CASSQDFAGTGNGYGYTF.

This chain links TRBV7-8 with TRBJ2-7; TRBD1 aligns across 10 bases. The CDR3 runs to 15 residues. The junction had 7 bases not matched to a gene; V was cut back by 3 bases and J by 5 bases. The V gene's germline CDR1 is SGHVS and CDR2 FQNEAQ. The CDR3 spells CASSLRGQGLNEQYF. In DNA form, the CDR3 reads TGTGCCAGCAGCTTGCGGGGACAGGGGCTCAACGAGCAGTACTTC.

As DNA, the CDR3 is TGTGCCAGTCAAGCTTCGGGGGCTATCGGGGAGCTGTTTTTT. It codes for CASQASGAIGELFF. The chain combines TRBV5-5 with TRBJ2-2, with D possibly being TRBD1 or TRBD2 (6 bases each). The CDR3 covers 14 residues. The germline V and J ends were trimmed by 8 bases and 7 bases, with 18 bases remaining between them. Germline loops: CDR1 SGHKS, CDR2 YYEKEE (reference sequence).

The rearrangement uses TRBV29-1 and TRBJ1-5; tentative D call: TRBD1 (5 bases). V lost 5 bases and J lost 3, with 11 bases in between. The CDR3 has 13 amino acids. CDR1 and CDR2 from the germline V gene are SQVTM and ANQGSEA. The CDR3, as DNA: TGCAGCGTTCTTAAGGGGATCAATCAGCCCCAGCATTTT. As protein: CSVLKGINQPQHF.

The rearrangement joins TRBV5-4 to TRBJ1-6; tentative D call: TRBD1 (5 bases). The V and J ends lost 4 bases and 6 bases respectively, with 20 bases between them. The length of the CDR3 is 17 residues. Germline V gene lookup returns CDR1 SGHNT and CDR2 YYREEE (reference sequence). In nucleotides, the CDR3 is TGTGCCAGCAGCCCAGGGACCGCTAAGGGAGTTAATTCACCCCTCCACTTT. Residues: CASSPGTAKGVNSPLHF.

This chain connects TRBV5-5 to TRBJ2-7; TRBD1 aligns across 7 bases. Germline CDR1 SGHKS, CDR2 YYEKEE (reference sequence). V trimming: 4 bases; J trimming: 3 bases; junction bases outside the gene matches: 13. There are 16 residues in the CDR3. The CDR3 nucleotides are TGTGCCAGCAGCCTCGCGGCCGGGACAGTCATCTACGAGCAGTACTTC. Protein product: CASSLAAGTVIYEQYF.

The chain employs TRBV5-1 and TRBJ2-7, with 9 bases lining up with TRBD1. V gave up 4 bases and J gave up 1 base; unmatched junction bases: 9. The CDR3 length is 16 residues. Germline V gene lookup returns CDR1 SGHRS and CDR2 YFSETQ. CDR3 loop: CASSTGQGRWSYEQYF. CDR3 nucleotides: TGCGCCAGCAGCACCGGACAGGGGAGGTGGTCCTACGAGCAGTACTTC.

V is TRBV19 and J is TRBJ1-6; a possible D gene is TRBD1 (5 bases). CDR3 length equals 13 residues. V was pared by 6 bases and J by 7 bases, with 10 bases between. The germline V gene has CDR1 LNHDA and CDR2 SQIVND (reference sequence). The CDR3 sequence: CASSQGSNSPLHF. The CDR3 DNA is TGTGCCAGTAGCCAGGGATCCAATTCACCCCTCCACTTT.

The chain has TRBV20-1 and TRBJ2-7, with 7 bases fitting TRBD1. V dropped 6 bases and J dropped 6; count of bases not matched to a gene: 5. This CDR3 comprises 11 residues. Germline CDR1 is DFQATT and CDR2 is SNEGSKA (reference sequence). The CDR3 DNA reads TGCAGTGCGTTACAGGGGACCGAGCAGTACTTC. Its translation: CSALQGTEQYF.

The chain carries TRBV19 and TRBJ2-3, with D unclear. The CDR3 is 14 amino acids. Germline assignment: CDR1 LNHDA and CDR2 SQIVND (reference sequence). V lost 1 base and J 2 bases, leaving 7 bases between the germline ends. CDR3: CASSIGLYTDTQYF. The CDR3 DNA reads as TGTGCCAGTAGTATAGGACTGTACACAGATACGCAGTATTTT.

The V call is TRBV3-1 (or the pseudogene TRBV3-2), the J call TRBJ2-1; 12 nucleotides match TRBD2. The germline CDR1 and CDR2 sequences are LGHDT and YNNKEL (reference sequence). The CDR3 runs 15 residues. Trimming removed 4 bases from V and 5 bases from J; junction bases left unmatched: 3. The CDR3 nucleotides are TGTGCCAGCAGCCTTAGACTAGCGGGAGACAATGAGCAGTTCTTC. Amino acids: CASSLRLAGDNEQFF.